This entry concerns a single T cell receptor (beta chain). The antigen is unknown. The data were taken from a study of T cell responses to AZD1222 COVID-19 vaccine. The table came from immunoSEQ multiplex PCR; TCRdb's copy has only in-frame clones and leaves some out. The table includes 150,000 to 200,000 clones, 88% detected once. The trim removed 3 bases at V and 9 bases at J, leaving 2 bases unmatched. There are 13 residues in the CDR3. Germline V gene sequence: CDR1 LGHNT, CDR2 FRNRAP. Notes on the study in general: There were repertoire samples only from the period after the peak T cell response. Close to half of all spike-specific TCRs reportedly target regions of the variants that are unmutated. Two doses of AZD1222 preceded a rise in Spike-specific TCR breadth and depth. Spike-wide vaccine-associated CD4 TCRs dominated at 160-218 and 743-854.

The V call is TRBV12-5, the J call TRBJ2-1, with 10 bases aligning to TRBD2. The TCR sequence derives from an adult in good health. This specimen was peripheral blood, taken on day 0 of AZD1222 vaccination. CDR3 protein: CASGFVAGGEQFF. The CDR3 DNA follows: TGTGCTAGTGGTTTTGTAGCGGGGGGTGAGCAGTTCTTC.